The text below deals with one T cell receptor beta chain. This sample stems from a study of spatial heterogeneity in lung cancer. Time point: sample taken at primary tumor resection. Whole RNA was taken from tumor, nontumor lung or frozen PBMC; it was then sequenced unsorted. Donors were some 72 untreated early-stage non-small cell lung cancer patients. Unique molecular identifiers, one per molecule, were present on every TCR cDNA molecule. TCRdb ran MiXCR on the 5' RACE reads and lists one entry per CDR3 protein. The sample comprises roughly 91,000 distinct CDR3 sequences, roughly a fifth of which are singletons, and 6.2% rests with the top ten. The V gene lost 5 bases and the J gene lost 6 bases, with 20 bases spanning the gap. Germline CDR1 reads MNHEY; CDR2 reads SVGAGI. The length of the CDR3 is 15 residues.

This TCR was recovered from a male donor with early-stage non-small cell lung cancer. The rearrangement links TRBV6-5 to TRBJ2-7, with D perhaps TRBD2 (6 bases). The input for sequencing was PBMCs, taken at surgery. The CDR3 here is CASSPPTGTGGEQYF. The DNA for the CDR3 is TGTGCCAGCAGTCCTCCGACCGGGACCGGGGGCGAGCAGTACTTC.